This T cell receptor beta chain comes out of a study of T cell changes during pregnancy in multiple sclerosis (dated by TCRdb to between 2017 and 2020). As for the study more broadly: The study examined how the T cell repertoire changed over the course of pregnancy in women with multiple sclerosis.

Libraries were constructed by the immunoSEQ multiplex PCR assay. TCRdb carries this immuneACCESS record with in-frame sequences only. Its versions omit some clonotypes, under half of them owing to an unresolved V gene in the studies checked, with the rest unexplained. In this sample the table shows about 31,000 clones, about 93% of which occur a single time. The biggest ten clones account for roughly 0.45% of the sample. With respect to this clone: Its antigen is unknown. No much larger clone is present one base from it, and per-base qualities are unavailable.

After removal of 6 bases from V and 4 bases from J, the junction retains 11 bases not matched to a gene. The CDR3 sequence holds 15 residues, the cysteine and phenylalanine included. Just the 45-base CDR3 DNA is kept, in frame starting at base 1. As encoded in the germline V gene, CDR1 is MNHNS while CDR2 is SASEGT. This sample comprised CD4+ T cells from peripheral blood mononuclear cells, obtained in the second trimester of pregnancy. The sequence joins TRBV6-1 to TRBJ1-1, with 7 bases in between that match TRBD1. The clonotype was recovered from a female donor with multiple sclerosis, enrolled in a pregnancy study. The nucleotide sequence is given as TGTGCCAGCAGGGTTCAGGGACAGCCAGGCACTGAAGCTTTCTTT. Its protein reads: CASRVQGQPGTEAFF.